One sample yielded the 19 T cell receptor beta chains listed below, sequenced in a study of cytomegalovirus exposure and HLA in healthy donors. The PCR had 60 Vbeta and 13 Jbeta primers. TCRdb's copy holds only in-frame clones and misses some; the assay was immunoSEQ multiplex PCR. The sample has approximately 170,000 clones; around three quarters are singletons. Sequencing input: PBMCs. Receptors originate from a middle-aged man in good health and CMV-seronegative.

The V gene is TRBV27, the J gene TRBJ1-1; D may be TRBD1 (5 bases). The germline CDR1 and CDR2 sequences are MNHEY and SMNVEV (reference sequence). V lost 6 bases and J lost 3, with 20 bases in between. This CDR3 is 16 amino acids long. The CDR3 nucleotides are TGTGCCAGCAGCCCCGGGCGGGGGGTAAGGGACACTGAAGCTTTCTTT. It translates to CASSPGRGVRDTEAFF.

The chain combines TRBV6-5 with TRBJ1-2; D uncertain. CDR1 is MNHEY, CDR2 SVGAGI, per germline. V lost 2 bases and J lost 0, with 7 bases in between. The CDR3 spans 14 residues. The DNA for the CDR3 is TGTGCCAGCAGTTACGGAGCCCCTAACTATGGCTACACCTTC. This sequence encodes CASSYGAPNYGYTF.

V and J are TRBV28 and TRBJ2-1; TRBD2 agrees at 11 bases. The CDR3 totals 15 residues. Trimming removed 5 bases from V and 9 bases from J; junction bases left unmatched: 9. Per germline, CDR1 MDHEN and CDR2 SYDVKM. The CDR3 nucleotides read TGTGCCAGCAGTGTACCCCTAGCGGGAGGATTTGAGCAGTTCTTC. Protein sequence: CASSVPLAGGFEQFF.

The chain is built from TRBV9 and TRBJ2-1; no reliable D call. The CDR3 consists of 11 residues. V lost 3 bases to trimming and J lost 10 bases, with 8 bases between them. Germline-derived CDR1 and CDR2 are SGDLS and YYNGEE. CDR3 DNA sequence: TGTGCCAGCAGCGGTGCGCGGGAGCAGTTCTTC. Its translation is CASSGAREQFF.

This clone was seen a few times. This chain uses TRBV7-9 with TRBJ2-1; tentative D call: TRBD2 (6 bases). V lost 6 bases to trimming and J lost 2 bases, with 14 bases between them. CDR3 length equals 15 residues. The germline CDR1 and CDR2 sequences are SEHNR and FQNEAQ (reference sequence). CDR3 loop: CASRTTSLPYNEQFF. In DNA form, the CDR3 reads TGTGCCAGCAGAACCACTAGCCTCCCCTACAATGAGCAGTTCTTC.

The CDR3 region has the DNA TGTGCCATCAGTGAGTCCGGGGGTCGGGGCTACACCTTC. This codes for CAISESGGRGYTF. The chain links TRBV10-3 to TRBJ1-2; D might be TRBD1 (5 bases). Trimming pared 0 bases from V and 8 bases from J, leaving 10 bases between. This CDR3 has 13 amino acids. Germline V lookup: CDR1 ENHRY, CDR2 SYGVKD.

This clone was recorded a few times. The chain combines TRBV19 with TRBJ1-5; D is undetermined. Germline assignment: CDR1 LNHDA and CDR2 SQIVND (reference sequence). The CDR3 length is 14 residues. Trimming took 3 bases from V and 4 from J, leaving 10 bases between them. The CDR3 coding sequence is TGTGCCAGTAGTATTTCGTCCGGGAATCAGCCCCAGCATTTT. It encodes CASSISSGNQPQHF. The full variable domain, completed using reference TRBV19 and TRBJ1-5, is DGGITQSPKYLFRKEGQNVTLSCEQNLNHDAMYWYRQDPGQGLRLIYYSQIVNDFQKGDIAEGYSVSREKKESFPLTVTSAQKNPTAFYLCASSISSGNQPQHFGDGTRLSIL.

This chain links TRBV6-1 with TRBJ2-7, with TRBD2 as a possible D gene (5 bases). Germline values: CDR1 MNHNS, CDR2 SASEGT. V gave up 2 bases and J gave up 3 bases, with 8 bases separating them. The CDR3 has 13 amino acids. As DNA, the CDR3 is TGTGCCAGCAGTGAACCACTAGGCTACGAGCAGTACGTC. This sequence encodes CASSEPLGYEQYV.

The V call is TRBV7-6, the J call TRBJ2-1; D is possibly TRBD2 (5 bases). CDR3 length: 13 amino acids. From germline, CDR1 is SGHVS and CDR2 FNYEAQ. V shed 1 base and J shed 6 bases, with 7 bases lying between them. Here the CDR3 DNA reads TGTGCCAGCAGCTTAGGCCTAGCCAATGAGCAGTTCTTC. Translating gives CASSLGLANEQFF.

The chain is built from TRBV5-1 and TRBJ2-3, with a weak D call TRBD1 (5 bases). The CDR3 covers 15 residues. Germline CDR1 reads SGHRS; CDR2 reads YFSETQ. Trimming stripped 0 bases from V and 2 bases from J, with 10 bases between. The DNA of the CDR3 is TGCGCCAGCAGCTTGGACAGGCCGCACACAGATACGCAGTATTTT. Its protein product is CASSLDRPHTDTQYF.

The CDR3 DNA reads TGTGCCAGCAGCCCCACCGGACTAGCGGGAGACGTTACCGGGGAGCTGTTTTTT. Its protein is CASSPTGLAGDVTGELFF. The rearrangement joins TRBV4-2 to TRBJ2-2; TRBD2 matches 13 bases. Germline assignment: CDR1 LGHNA and CDR2 YNFKEQ. The CDR3 runs 18 residues. V shed 4 bases and J 5 bases; nucleotides not matched to a gene: 10.

Concerning this clone itself: Other DNA sequences in this specimen translate into the identical CDR3. The chain links TRBV27 to TRBJ2-2; TRBD2 matches at 10 bases. The CDR3 is 16 residues long. The V gene's germline CDR1 is MNHEY and CDR2 SMNVEV (reference sequence). Trimming removed 2 bases from V and 4 bases from J; junction bases left unmatched: 4. Here the CDR3 reads CASSLVAGGGTGELFF. CDR3 nucleotides: TGTGCCAGCAGTTTAGTAGCGGGAGGAGGCACCGGGGAGCTGTTTTTT.

The chain joins TRBV2 to TRBJ2-2; 7 nucleotides agree with TRBD2. The germline V gene has CDR1 SNHLY and CDR2 FYNNEI. The CDR3 spans 13 residues. The J segment lost 5 bases and the V segment lost 4 bases, leaving 1 base of the junction unmatched. CDR3 DNA: TGTGCCAGCAGTGGGGGGGGGACCGGGGAGCTGTTTTTT. Translated, it gives CASSGGGTGELFF.

The genes are TRBV11-2 and TRBJ2-7; D possibly corresponds to TRBD1 (6 bases). Deletions cut 5 bases from V and 0 bases from J, with 8 bases between. The CDR3 spans 13 residues. CDR1 is SGHAT, CDR2 FQNNGV, per germline. The CDR3 DNA reads as TGTGCCAGCAGCAAAGGGGGCTCCTACGAGCAGTACTTC. Residues: CASSKGGSYEQYF.

This sequence joins TRBV9 and TRBJ1-1; weak D call: TRBD1 (5 bases). Germline CDR1 SGDLS, CDR2 YYNGEE. The CDR3 loop spans 15 amino acids. Trimming took off 4 bases at V and 0 bases at J, with 13 bases between the two ends. The CDR3 loop reads CASSTAGGMNTEAFF. The DNA of the CDR3 is TGTGCCAGCAGCACCGCGGGGGGTATGAACACTGAAGCTTTCTTT.

This clone was counted a single time. The chain carries TRBV27 and TRBJ1-6; D is possibly TRBD1 (6 bases). The CDR3 covers 13 residues. The ends were cut back, 4 bases at V and 5 bases at J, with 6 bases in the middle. CDR1 and CDR2 (germline): MNHEY, SMNVEV (reference sequence). The CDR3 loop is CASSYRDNSPLHF. CDR3 bases: TGTGCCAGCAGTTACAGGGATAATTCACCCCTCCACTTT.

This sequence joins TRBV28 and TRBJ1-1; 7 bases line up with TRBD1. Germline V CDR1 and CDR2: MDHEN, SYDVKM. CDR3 length equals 13 residues. The junction had 4 bases not matched to a gene; V was cut back by 7 bases and J by 2 bases. The CDR3 nucleotides are TGTGCCAGCAAGGGACAGAAAAACACTGAAGCTTTCTTT. It encodes CASKGQKNTEAFF.

The sample holds a few counts of this clone. Other DNA sequences in the same sample also yield this CDR3. This chain joins TRBV7-2 and TRBJ1-2, with a possible D match to TRBD1 (6 bases). Trimming stripped 6 bases from V and 1 base from J, with 15 bases between. The CDR3 runs 15 residues. The germline V gene has CDR1 SGHTA and CDR2 FQGNSA. This chain's CDR3 is CASSPGQGYNYGYTF. Here the CDR3 DNA reads TGTGCCAGCAGTCCAGGGCAGGGGTATAACTATGGCTACACCTTC.

The rearrangement joins TRBV10-3 to TRBJ2-1; D perhaps matches TRBD2 (6 bases). With 3 bases removed from V and 0 bases from J, the gap between germline ends came to 12 bases. Germline CDR1 ENHRY, CDR2 SYGVKD. This CDR3 region has 16 residues. This CDR3 is CAISEAGKSSYNEQFF. Written as DNA, the CDR3 is TGTGCCATCAGTGAAGCGGGCAAGAGCTCCTACAATGAGCAGTTCTTC.